This entry describes one T cell receptor (beta chain). Its target is not known. The germline gene is not matched at one end of the junction; a read error may be the cause. This CDR3 comprises 14 residues. CDR1 is SSHAT, CDR2 FNYEAQ, per germline (reference sequence). PCR primers comprised 60 Vbeta and 13 Jbeta primers. Original processing notes: Tens of millions of unique TCR beta chains, some 9.9 million of them shared, were counted by a later analysis. Repertoires were generated with immunoSEQ multiplex PCR, while TCRdb's copy carries only in-frame clones and drops some. The V and J calls and clone size are taken from that table; D and trimming were inferred from the DNA. Seen here are 150,000 to 200,000 clones, roughly four fifths observed once, and the top ten hold approximately 1.8%. The source of the sample is a study of cytomegalovirus exposure and HLA in healthy donors. Study at large: As released early, the data held some 85 million unique TCRs from HLA-typed donors.

Study results and limitations: Rare sequences made up most TCRs, while some public TCRs were found in many donors.

Sequencing was done on a sample of PBMCs. V usage is TRBV7-7 and J usage is TRBJ2-7, with 11 bases aligning to TRBD2. This TCR was recovered from a young man in good health and CMV-seronegative. CDR3 bases: TGTGCTAGCAGCCAAGGGACTAGCGGCTACGAGCAGTACTTC. As protein: CASSQGTSGYEQYF. Together with reference TRBV7-7 and TRBJ2-7, the CDR3 gives the full variable domain: GAGVSQSPRYKVTKRGQDVTLRCDPISSHATLYWYQQALGQGPEFLTYFNYEAQPDKSGLPSDRFSAERPEGSISTLTIQRTEQRDSAMYRCASSQGTSGYEQYFGPGTRLTVT.